The following is a T cell receptor (beta chain) sequence with its context. The data stem from a study of response to subunit inactivated influenza vaccine. CDR1 is SGHVS and CDR2 is FQNEAQ in the germline V gene. CDR3 length equals 16 residues. The trim removed 5 bases at V and 14 bases at J, leaving 20 bases unmatched. TCRdb re-called the RT-PCR reads with MiXCR, one entry per CDR3 protein. The sample yields hundreds of thousands of distinct CDR3 sequences, 15% to 18% seen once. The source is a man aged 45-65 years who received an inactivated influenza vaccine. Here the sequenced sample was PBMCs from blood, taken less than 13 days after vaccination. The chain recombines TRBV7-8 with TRBJ2-1, with TRBD2 matching over 8 bases. CDR3: CASSPGNSGVPAVKFF. In DNA form, the CDR3 reads TGTGCCAGCAGCCCAGGGAATAGCGGGGTCCCCGCGGTGAAGTTCTTC.